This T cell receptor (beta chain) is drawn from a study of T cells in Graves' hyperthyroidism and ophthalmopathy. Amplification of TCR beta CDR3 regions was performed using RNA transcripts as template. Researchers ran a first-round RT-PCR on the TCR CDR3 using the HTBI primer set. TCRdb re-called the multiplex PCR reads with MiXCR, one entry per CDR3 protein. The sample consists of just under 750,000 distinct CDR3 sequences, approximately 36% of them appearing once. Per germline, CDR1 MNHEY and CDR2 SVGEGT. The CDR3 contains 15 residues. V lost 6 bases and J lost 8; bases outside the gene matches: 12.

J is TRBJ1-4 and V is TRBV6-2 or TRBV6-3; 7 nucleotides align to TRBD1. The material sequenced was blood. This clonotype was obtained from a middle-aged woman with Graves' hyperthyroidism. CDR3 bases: TGTGCCAGCAGAGGTGCCGACAGGGTCAACGAAAAACTGTTTTTT. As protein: CASRGADRVNEKLFF.